The entry below gives a single T cell receptor (beta chain) sequence along with its context. Only in-frame clones appear in the TCRdb table, and some are missing; sequencing was by immunoSEQ multiplex PCR. The table has 70,000 to 80,000 clones, 88% seen once; the top ten hold less than 25%. This sample was included in a study of T cells in localized non-small cell lung cancer. The germline gives CDR1 LNHDA, CDR2 SQIVND (reference sequence). Unmatched junction bases numbered 8, after V lost 3 bases and J lost 5 bases. The CDR3 loop spans 15 amino acids. J is TRBJ2-5 and V is TRBV19, with 8 bases fitting TRBD1. Sequences were derived from peripheral blood, sampled before any cancer treatment. This TCR was sampled from a woman aged 35 to 75 with stage I squamous cell lung carcinoma. DNA of the CDR3: TGTGCCAGTAGTATCCGCGCAGGGGGCGGGGAGACCCAGTACTTC. The encoded protein is CASSIRAGGGETQYF.